Listed below are T cell receptor beta chains from one sample, sequenced in a study of shared clonotypes between healthy human individuals. Assay used: immunoSEQ multiplex PCR; TCRdb lists only in-frame clones, some missing. This sample has 90,000 to 100,000 clones, with around half found just once. The sequencing input was PBMCs. The receptors were gathered from a woman aged 40 to 55 in good health. Some clones in this sample may be carry-over from other donors' samples. The CDR3 runs from the conserved cysteine through the conserved F or W. The order of the fields is J gene, D gene, clone size, V gene, CDR3 DNA, CDR3 protein. D genes are given only for firm matches. The size entry is marked missing in some rows and otherwise reads once, few, many or a size class.

>TRBJ2-4|TRBD2|-|TRBV4-1
TGCGCCAGCAGCCTAGCGGGAGTCATCGGGGACATTCAGTACTTC
CASSLAGVIGDIQYF
>TRBJ2-7|-|-|TRBV6-6
TGTGCCAGCCGCCTGAGATCCTCCTACGAGCAGTACTTC
CASRLRSSYEQYF
>TRBJ2-7|-|few|TRBV6-1
TGTGCCAGCAGTGCCTTTTACGAGCAGTACTTC
CASSAFYEQYF
>TRBJ2-6|TRBD1|-|TRBV7-3
TGTGCCAGCAGCTTAACCGGGACAGGATCCTCTGGGGCCAACGTCCTGACTTTC
CASSLTGTGSSGANVLTF
>TRBJ2-7|-|few|TRBV29-1
TGCAGCGTTGTTCACGGGCCGGGGGAGCAGTACTTC
CSVVHGPGEQYF
>TRBJ2-3|-|-|TRBV7-9
TGTGCCAGCGGTCTAGGAGATACGCAGTATTTT
CASGLGDTQYF
>TRBJ2-7|-|-|TRBV5-1
TGCGCCAGCAGTCCGGACAGATACTACGAGCAGTACTTC
CASSPDRYYEQYF
>TRBJ1-3|-|-|TRBV18
TGTGCCAGCTCGCCCGGGAACGCCAGGAACACCATATATTTT
CASSPGNARNTIYF
>TRBJ1-2|-|many|TRBV28
TGTGCCAGCTTCGGTAACTATGGCTACACCTTC
CASFGNYGYTF
>TRBJ2-7|-|-|TRBV13
TGTGCCAGCAGCTCCCGGCACTACGAGCAGTACTTC
CASSSRHYEQYF
>TRBJ1-3|TRBD1|many|TRBV30
TGTGCCTGGAGCACAGGGGCTGGAAACACCATATATTTT
CAWSTGAGNTIYF
>TRBJ2-2|TRBD2|few|TRBV10-3
TGTGCCATCAGGTCCGGGACTAGCTCCACCGGGGAGCTGTTTTTT
CAIRSGTSSTGELFF
>TRBJ2-7|-|once|TRBV5-1
TGCGCCAGCAGCCCTGGGACCACCTACGAGCAGTACTTC
CASSPGTTYEQYF
>TRBJ2-7|TRBD2|many|TRBV5-4
TGTGCCAGCAGCCGTGGGACTAGCACATTGGCCTCCGAGCAGTACTTC
CASSRGTSTLASEQYF
>TRBJ1-2|-|-|TRBV19
TGTGCCAGTAGTATAGGTTGGAGGACTTATGGCTACACCTTC
CASSIGWRTYGYTF
>TRBJ1-1|TRBD1|many|TRBV4-2
TGTGCCAGCAGCCAAGGACAGGGGGCGAACACTGAAGCTTTCTTT
CASSQGQGANTEAFF
>TRBJ1-2|-|few|TRBV18
TGTGCCAGCTCACCACCTGGAGGGTCCTATGGCTACACCTTC
CASSPPGGSYGYTF
>TRBJ2-2|-|few|TRBV28
TGTGCCAGCAGACTAAACACCGGGGAGCTGTTTTTT
CASRLNTGELFF
>TRBJ2-5|TRBD2|-|TRBV7-4
TGTGCCAGCAGCTTAGGGTCAGCGGGAGGGACCCAGTACTTC
CASSLGSAGGTQYF
>TRBJ1-1|-|-|TRBV30
TGTGCCTGGAGTATCCAGAGGCAGACTGAAGCTTTCTTT
CAWSIQRQTEAFF
>TRBJ2-7|-|-|TRBV30
TGTGCCTGGAGTCTATCACAGTACGAGCAGTACTTC
CAWSLSQYEQYF
>TRBJ2-3|-|-|TRBV28
TGTGCCAGCAGTTTTGGTGGTGAAGATACGCAGTATTTT
CASSFGGEDTQYF
>TRBJ2-5|-|-|TRBV5-1
TGCGCCAGCAGCTTAGTGGGAGTGGAGACCCAGTACTTC
CASSLVGVETQYF
>TRBJ2-7|-|-|TRBV13
TGTGCCAGCAGCTCTGGGACACCTTCCTACGAGCAGTACTTC
CASSSGTPSYEQYF
>TRBJ1-4|-|few|TRBV7-2
TGTGCCAGCAGCTATCCAGCGTCACCTTTGTTTTTT
CASSYPASPLFF
>TRBJ2-7|TRBD1|-|TRBV27
TGTGCCAGCAGCCGGACAGGGAGGCACGAGCAGTACTTC
CASSRTGRHEQYF
>TRBJ2-7|TRBD2|-|TRBV7-3
TGTGCCAGCAGCTTAAGCGGGAGCTCCTACGAGCAGTACTTC
CASSLSGSSYEQYF
>TRBJ2-7|TRBD2|once|TRBV13
TGTGCCAGCACCCTAGCGGGAGGGCCCCTCGAGCAGTACTTC
CASTLAGGPLEQYF
>TRBJ1-5|TRBD1|-|TRBV9
TGTGCCAGCAGCGTAGTTGGTACCAGGGGGCGCAATCGGCCCCAGCATTTT
CASSVVGTRGRNRPQHF
>TRBJ2-7|-|-|TRBV29-1
TGCAGCGGCCGGGACGGAGCCTACGAGCAGTACTTC
CSGRDGAYEQYF
>TRBJ1-1|-|many|TRBV6-1
TGTGCCAGCAGTGAAGATTACCAGGCAGACACTGAAGCTTTCTTT
CASSEDYQADTEAFF
>TRBJ2-7|TRBD1|once|TRBV18
TGTGCCAGCTCACCTATGACAGGGGGCGACGAGCAGTACTTC
CASSPMTGGDEQYF
>TRBJ2-4|-|-|TRBV27
TGTGCCAGCAGTACGTGGTCCAGGAGGGCCAAAAACATTCAGTACTTC
CASSTWSRRAKNIQYF
>TRBJ1-2|-|-|TRBV5-1
TGCGCCAGCAGCTTGGAAAGGGAGTATGGCCACACCTTC
CASSLEREYGHTF
>TRBJ1-5|-|-|TRBV28
TGTGCCAGCAGTCCCCGGACGGGGGCCTCCAATCAGCCCCAGCATTTT
CASSPRTGASNQPQHF
>TRBJ1-1|-|-|TRBV2
TGTGCCAGCATCTATTTGTGGGCGAACACTGAAGCTTTCTTT
CASIYLWANTEAFF
>TRBJ2-1|-|-|TRBV30
TGTGCCTGGAGTACCGGTGGGGCAGGTGGCAATGAGCAGTTCTTC
CAWSTGGAGGNEQFF
>TRBJ2-7|TRBD2|-|TRBV7-2
TGTGCCGTAGGGGCGGGGGGCTACGAGCAGTACTTC
CAVGAGGYEQYF
>TRBJ2-1|TRBD2|-|TRBV18
TGTGCCAGCTCACCAGTTGTTGCGGGAGATGAGCAGTTCTTC
CASSPVVAGDEQFF
>TRBJ2-7|-|-|TRBV5-1
TGCGCCAGCAGCTTGGATGGCAGGGGACAGTACTTC
CASSLDGRGQYF
>TRBJ1-1|-|-|TRBV7-3
TGTGCCAGCAGCTTATCGGGTGGCCGGACTGAAGCCTTCTTT
CASSLSGGRTEAFF
>TRBJ2-1|-|-|TRBV19
TGTGCCAGTAGTATTTCGGGACGGCTGAGTGAGCAGTTCTTC
CASSISGRLSEQFF
>TRBJ1-4|-|few|TRBV2
TGTGCCAGCAGTGAATCCCCGGGGGGAATGTTTTTT
CASSESPGGMFF